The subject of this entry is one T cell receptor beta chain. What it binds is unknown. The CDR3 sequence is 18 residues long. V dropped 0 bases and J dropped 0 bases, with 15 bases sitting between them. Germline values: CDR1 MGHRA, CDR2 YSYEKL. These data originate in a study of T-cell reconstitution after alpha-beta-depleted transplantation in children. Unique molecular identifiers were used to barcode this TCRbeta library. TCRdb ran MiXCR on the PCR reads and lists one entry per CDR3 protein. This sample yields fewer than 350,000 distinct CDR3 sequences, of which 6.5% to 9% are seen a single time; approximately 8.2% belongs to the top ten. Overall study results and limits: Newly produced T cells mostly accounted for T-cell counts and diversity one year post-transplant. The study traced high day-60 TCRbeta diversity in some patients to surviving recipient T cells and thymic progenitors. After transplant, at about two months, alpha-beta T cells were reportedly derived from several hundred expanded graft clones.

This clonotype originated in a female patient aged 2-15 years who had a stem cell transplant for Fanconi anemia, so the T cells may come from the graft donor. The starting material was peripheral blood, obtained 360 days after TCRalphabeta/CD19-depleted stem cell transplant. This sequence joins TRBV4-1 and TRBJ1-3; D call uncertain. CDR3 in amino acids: CASSQDHRSHTSGNTIYF. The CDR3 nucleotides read TGCGCCAGCAGCCAAGATCATCGTTCTCACACCTCTGGAAACACCATATATTTT.